This TCR beta chain stems from a study of T cell responses to AZD1222 COVID-19 vaccine. Findings and limits, study-wide: Spike-spanning, vaccine-associated CD4 TCRs were dominant at 160-218 and 743-854.

The CDR3 loop spans 14 amino acids. CDR1 is GTSNPN and CDR2 is SVGIG in the germline V gene (reference sequence). Trimming took 3 bases from V and 4 from J; bases not matched to a gene: 6. Generated by immunoSEQ multiplex PCR, the TCRdb table keeps only in-frame clones and is missing some. This sample has approximately 93,000 clones, with about nine tenths found just once. In regard to this clone: Its antigen is unidentified.

Second-dose intervals near 4 or 12 weeks were combined. The TCR was taken from an adult who received the AZD1222 COVID-19 vaccine. The chain uses TRBV30 and TRBJ2-5; 9 bases fit TRBD2. Sequenced here: peripheral blood, sampled 28 days after the second AZD1222 dose. CDR3 DNA sequence: TGTGCCTGGAGGGCGGGGGGGCCCGTAGAGACCCAGTACTTC. Its protein product is CAWRAGGPVETQYF. The whole variable domain, filled in from reference TRBV30 and TRBJ2-5, reads SQTIHQWPATLVQPVGSPLSLECTVEGTSNPNLYWYRQAAGRGLQLLFYSVGIGQISSEVPQNLSASRPQDRQFILSSKKLLLSDSGFYLCAWRAGGPVETQYFGPGTRLLVL.